The rows below give T cell receptor beta chains drawn from one sample of a study of cytomegalovirus exposure and HLA in healthy donors. The method was immunoSEQ multiplex PCR; TCRdb's version includes in-frame clones alone and lacks a portion of them. The sample records more than 150,000 clones, around 82% being singletons. Sequencing used PBMCs. Source of these receptors: a woman aged 45 to 65 in good health and CMV-seropositive. Both conserved end residues are part of each CDR3. A D gene is named only where the DNA matches it firmly. Clone size is given for some rows only: seen once, a few or many times, or a class if the clone is expanded.

j_call d_call v_call clone_size cdr3_aa cdr3_nt
TRBJ1-2 . TRBV5-5 . CASSSWTDPSNYGYTF TGTGCCAGCAGCTCATGGACTGATCCCTCTAACTATGGCTACACCTTC
TRBJ2-2 . TRBV2 . CASSAVKLFF TGTGCCAGCAGTGCCGTTAAGCTGTTTTTT
TRBJ1-1 . TRBV6-5 . CASSYGLRGTEAFF TGTGCCAGCAGTTACGGACTGCGGGGGACTGAAGCTTTCTTT
TRBJ1-2 . TRBV19 . CASSRTLYGYTF TGTGCCAGTAGTAGGACATTATATGGCTACACCTTC
TRBJ2-7 TRBD1 TRBV29-1 . CSVQKSGTGGFYEQYF TGCAGCGTTCAAAAATCCGGGACAGGGGGCTTCTACGAGCAGTACTTC
TRBJ1-1 . TRBV9 . CASSASGGAGHTEAFF TGTGCCAGCAGCGCATCCGGGGGGGCAGGTCACACTGAAGCTTTCTTT
TRBJ2-1 TRBD1 TRBV10-3 few CASRTGRGEQFF TGTGCCTCCCGGACAGGGCGGGGTGAGCAGTTCTTC
TRBJ2-7 TRBD2 TRBV2 few CASKGLPYEQYF TGTGCCAGCAAGGGACTACCCTACGAGCAGTACTTC
TRBJ2-1 TRBD1 TRBV5-4 . CASRQGTGSYNEQFF TGTGCCAGCAGGCAAGGGACAGGGTCCTACAATGAGCAGTTCTTC
TRBJ1-6 . TRBV10-1 . CASSVPTESGGSPLHF TGCGCCAGCAGTGTACCTACAGAGTCCGGAGGTTCGCCCCTCCACTTT
TRBJ2-3 . TRBV5-1 few CASSLSGSSTDTQYF TGCGCCAGCAGCTTGTCGGGGAGTAGCACAGATACGCAGTATTTT
TRBJ2-3 TRBD2 TRBV2 . CASSPLAGGALDTQYF TGTGCCAGCAGTCCCTTAGCCGGGGGGGCCTTAGATACGCAGTATTTT
TRBJ1-3 . TRBV18 . CASSKGQFSGNTIYF TGTGCCAGCTCCAAAGGACAGTTCTCTGGAAACACCATATATTTT
TRBJ2-2 TRBD2 TRBV11-2 . CASSLGRLAGGPGELFF TGTGCCAGCAGCTTAGGGAGACTAGCGGGGGGGCCCGGGGAGCTGTTTTTT
TRBJ2-2 TRBD1 TRBV29-1 . CSVVSRSGQSNTGELFF TGCAGCGTCGTTAGTCGCTCGGGACAGTCGAACACCGGGGAGCTGTTTTTT
TRBJ1-4 . TRBV6-5 . CASSYRGSPNEKLFF TGTGCCAGCAGTTACAGGGGGAGCCCTAATGAAAAACTGTTTTTT
TRBJ1-1 TRBD1 TRBV5-1 . CASSRDRGGTEAFF TGCGCCAGCAGTCGGGACAGAGGGGGAACTGAAGCTTTCTTT
TRBJ2-3 TRBD2 TRBV13 . CASRGLAGGLDTQYF TGTGCCAGCAGAGGACTAGCGGGGGGGCTTGATACGCAGTATTTT
TRBJ2-7 TRBD2 TRBV7-2 . CASSLGLAGGPSWEYF TGTGCCAGCAGCTTAGGGTTAGCGGGGGGTCCTAGTTGGGAGTACTTC
TRBJ2-3 . TRBV29-1 once CSVPGEAGTDTQYF TGCAGCGTTCCCGGGGAGGCGGGCACAGATACGCAGTATTTT
TRBJ2-1 TRBD2 TRBV29-1 . CSVPGRLAGAWDEQFF TGCAGCGTTCCAGGGAGGCTAGCGGGAGCTTGGGATGAGCAGTTCTTC
TRBJ2-7 . TRBV7-9 once CSSSPMSTSSYEQYF TGTTCCAGCAGCCCCATGTCCACGAGCTCCTACGAGCAGTACTTC
TRBJ1-5 TRBD1 TRBV7-2 . CASSLVTGGHQPQHF TGTGCCAGCAGCTTAGTGACAGGGGGGCATCAGCCCCAGCATTTT
TRBJ2-7 . TRBV25-1 few CASSPHNGYEQYF TGTGCCAGCAGTCCCCATAACGGCTACGAGCAGTACTTC
TRBJ1-5 TRBD1 TRBV6-6 once CASSPTGDSNQPQHF TGTGCCAGCAGTCCGACAGGGGATAGCAATCAGCCCCAGCATTTT
TRBJ2-2 TRBD2 TRBV4-2 . CASSQDWGGDAGELFF TGTGCCAGCAGCCAAGATTGGGGAGGGGACGCCGGGGAGCTGTTTTTT
TRBJ2-3 . TRBV28 . CASSLGPGSMADTQYF TGTGCCAGCAGTTTGGGGCCCGGGTCTATGGCAGATACGCAGTATTTT
TRBJ1-2 TRBD1 TRBV6-5 . CASSPRTGFRGYTF TGTGCCAGCAGTCCAAGGACAGGGTTTAGAGGCTACACCTTC
TRBJ2-1 TRBD2 TRBV6-1 . CASSEIAGGDYNEQFF TGTGCCAGCAGTGAAATAGCGGGGGGGGACTACAATGAGCAGTTCTTC
TRBJ1-4 TRBD1 TRBV7-9 . CASSLSGQGEKLFF TGTGCCAGCAGCTTATCGGGACAGGGGGAAAAACTGTTTTTT
TRBJ1-1 . TRBV29-1 few CSVEAQVNTEAFF TGCAGCGTTGAGGCTCAGGTGAACACTGAAGCTTTCTTT
TRBJ2-2 . TRBV18 . CASSPAGTSTGELFF TGTGCCAGCTCACCAGCCGGGACATCAACCGGGGAGCTGTTTTTT
TRBJ1-1 . TRBV7-8 . CASSPNVNTEAFF TGTGCCAGCAGCCCAAATGTTAACACTGAAGCTTTCTTT
TRBJ1-5 . TRBV4-3 few CASSQDGGVGQPQHF TGCGCCAGCAGCCAAGATGGGGGGGTAGGGCAGCCCCAGCATTTT
TRBJ1-6 . TRBV27 . CASSLSPDYNSPLHF TGTGCCAGCAGTTTAAGTCCAGACTATAATTCACCCCTCCACTTT
TRBJ1-3 . TRBV4-1 . CASSLSKSGSGNTIYF TGCGCCAGCAGCCTGTCAAAGTCAGGCTCTGGAAACACCATATATTTT
TRBJ2-1 TRBD1 TRBV27 once CASSSLQGAKYNEQFF TGTGCCAGCAGTTCGTTACAGGGGGCGAAATACAATGAGCAGTTCTTC
TRBJ2-7 . TRBV28 . CASSFLQGYEQYF TGTGCCAGCAGTTTCCTTCAGGGCTACGAGCAGTACTTC
TRBJ2-7 . TRBV5-1 few CASSTSGSYEQYF TGCGCCAGCAGCACCAGCGGATCCTACGAGCAGTACTTC
TRBJ1-3 . TRBV2 few CASGRNTIYF TGTGCCAGCGGCCGAAACACCATATATTTT
TRBJ1-1 . TRBV6-5 . CASSYLGGIAEAFF TGTGCCAGCAGTTACTTGGGGGGAATCGCTGAAGCTTTCTTT
TRBJ2-7 TRBD2 TRBV7-6 . CASSPWTSGGEQYF TGTGCCAGCAGCCCCTGGACTAGCGGGGGGGAGCAGTACTTC
TRBJ2-3 . TRBV5-1 . CASSSRTGYPQGQYF TGCGCCAGCAGCTCCCGGACGGGTTACCCCCAGGGGCAGTATTTT
TRBJ2-1 . TRBV4-3 . CASSQDPPGGAYNEQFF TGCGCCAGCAGCCAAGATCCACCTGGGGGCGCTTACAATGAGCAGTTCTTC
TRBJ2-4 . TRBV7-2 . CASSFDPSRGAKNIQYF TGTGCCAGCAGTTTTGACCCAAGCCGGGGGGCCAAAAACATTCAGTACTTC
TRBJ1-6 . TRBV4-3 . CASSQDPGHQRSPLHF TGCGCCAGCAGCCAAGACCCGGGACATCAGAGGTCACCCCTCCACTTT
TRBJ1-1 . TRBV29-1 . CSVRPGGSSNTEAFF TGCAGCGTGCGACCGGGGGGGAGTTCGAACACTGAAGCTTTCTTT
TRBJ2-6 TRBD2 TRBV5-1 . CASSLTSGGLSGANVLTF TGCGCCAGCAGCCTCACTAGCGGGGGCCTTTCTGGGGCCAACGTCCTGACTTTC
TRBJ2-2 . TRBV5-6 few CASSLGGDTGELFF TGTGCCAGCAGCCTGGGGGGAGACACCGGGGAGCTGTTTTTT
TRBJ2-7 TRBD2 TRBV7-8 . CASSLGLADEQYF TGTGCCAGCAGCCTAGGACTAGCGGACGAGCAGTACTTC
TRBJ2-3 TRBD2 TRBV27 . CATAGLAGGERYTQYF TGTGCCACCGCCGGACTAGCGGGGGGGGAGAGATATACGCAGTATTTT
TRBJ2-5 . TRBV28 once CASSPPSTGETQYF TGTGCCAGCAGTCCCCCCTCCACCGGTGAGACCCAGTACTTC
TRBJ1-2 TRBD1 TRBV4-2 . CASSRGQGNNYGYTF TGTGCCAGCAGCCGGGGACAGGGAAATAACTATGGCTACACCTTC
TRBJ2-7 . TRBV5-4 . CASGSDPGLMAYEQYF TGTGCCAGCGGGTCCGATCCGGGTCTAATGGCCTACGAGCAGTACTTC
TRBJ2-5 TRBD2 TRBV11-1 . CASSPRGTSGATPQETQYF TGTGCCAGCAGCCCCCGTGGGACTAGCGGGGCTACTCCCCAAGAGACCCAGTACTTC